This entry concerns a single T cell receptor (beta chain). What it recognizes is unknown. The data are from a study of cytomegalovirus exposure and HLA in healthy donors. General study results and limits: Association of under 20,000 TCR beta sequences with HLA alleles was found at 0.05 false discovery rate in a later analysis. Reportedly, a later analysis found an Asian-associated ancestry cluster had fewer N-insertions than the approximately 700-donor mean.

PCR used 60 Vbeta primers and 13 Jbeta primers. Repertoires were generated with immunoSEQ multiplex PCR, while TCRdb's copy carries only in-frame clones and drops some. The sample totals 110,000 to 150,000 clones. V lost 4 bases and J lost 7; bases outside the gene matches: 7. Germline V gene lookup returns CDR1 GTSNPN and CDR2 SVGIG (reference sequence). This CDR3 has 14 amino acids. This TCR was recovered from a woman aged 18-29 years in good health and CMV-seronegative. Material: PBMCs. The rearrangement joins TRBV30 to TRBJ1-4, with 9 bases aligning to TRBD1. CDR3 loop: CAWTLGQGGEKLFF. CDR3 sequence (DNA): TGTGCCTGGACCCTGGGACAGGGTGGTGAAAAACTGTTTTTT. Variable domain in full (rest from reference TRBV30 and TRBJ1-4): SQTIHQWPATLVQPVGSPLSLECTVEGTSNPNLYWYRQAAGRGLQLLFYSVGIGQISSEVPQNLSASRPQDRQFILSSKKLLLSDSGFYLCAWTLGQGGEKLFFGSGTQLSVL.